The source of this T cell receptor (beta chain) is a study of blood T cells in healthy people across ages. Study-level results: The long-lived group displayed more naive CD4+ cells, plus higher diversity, than the aged donors did.

The use of a sample-barcoded 5' primer and a J-beta primer mix characterized a second PCR of about 7 to 12 cycles. Each sample yielded at least 3 million CDR3-containing paired-end reads. A single record per CDR3 protein comes from TCRdb applying MiXCR to the 5' RACE reads. The repertoire holds 1.2 million to 1.5 million distinct CDR3 sequences, 55% to 75% seen once, with over 5.5% in the top ten. Details on this clonotype: Its antigen is as yet unknown.

Sample donors were healthy Caucasian individuals that came from Russia, aged 6 to 90. Every donor provided around 9.3 milliliters of peripheral blood. Sequencing was carried out using blood. This sequence originates from a man in his late teens or twenties in good health.

The CDR3 is CSSGRGTDTQYF. As DNA, the CDR3 is TGCAGCTCCGGGCGGGGGACAGATACGCAGTATTTT. The chain joins TRBV29-1 to TRBJ2-3; TRBD2 matches at 7 bases. In germline, CDR1 is SQVTM, CDR2 ANQGSEA. Trimming took 8 bases from V and 3 from J; bases not matched to a gene: 5. The CDR3 has 12 amino acids.